The 10 T cell receptor beta chains in this list originate from one sample, sequenced in a study of CD8+ T cells in alopecia areata. Investigators isolated RNA and reverse transcribed it into cDNA to act as the sequencing template. Assay used: immunoSEQ multiplex PCR; TCRdb lists only in-frame clones, some missing. The data contain about 200,000 clones, 60% of them singletons. Treatment defined: oral pan-JAK inhibitor, 5-10 mg twice daily. This material consisted of CD4+ T cells sorted from blood, taken at week 24, from a patient treated with tofacitinib. These receptors were taken from a human donor with alopecia areata.

The table lists this clone with a few counts. V usage is TRBV7-2 and J usage is TRBJ1-1, with D unresolved. This CDR3 is built from 14 residues. V was trimmed by 1 base and J by 5 bases, leaving 11 bases between them. Germline loops: CDR1 SGHTA, CDR2 FQGNSA. CDR3 DNA sequence: TGTGCCAGCAGCTTAGAGCCGGGTTTTACTGAAGCTTTCTTT. It yields the protein CASSLEPGFTEAFF.

The chain links TRBV11-3 to TRBJ2-7; 8 bases match TRBD2. CDR1 and CDR2 (germline): SGHNT, YENEEA. The CDR3 loop spans 16 amino acids. V was clipped by 3 bases and J by 0 bases; unmatched bases: 7. The CDR3 sequence is CASSFSGTRSSYEQYF. The DNA for the CDR3 is TGTGCCAGCAGCTTTTCCGGGACTAGGAGCTCCTACGAGCAGTACTTC.

This clone occurred once. This rearrangement joins TRBV6-5 to TRBJ1-2, with a weak D call TRBD1 (6 bases). CDR1 and CDR2 from the germline V gene are MNHEY and SVGAGI. Trimming left V 5 bases short and J 2 bases short, with 9 bases between. This CDR3 has 13 residues. The CDR3 is CASSLDRNYGYTF. CDR3 in DNA: TGTGCCAGCAGTCTGGACAGAAACTATGGCTACACCTTC.

This clone was observed a few times. This sequence joins TRBV6-5 and TRBJ2-2; D perhaps matches TRBD1 (6 bases). V gave up 6 bases and J gave up 7 bases, with 12 bases separating them. Germline CDR1 and CDR2: MNHEY and SVGAGI. This CDR3 spans 13 amino acids. In DNA form, the CDR3 reads TGTGCCAGCAGGCAGGGGATGGTCGGGGAGCTGTTTTTT. This encodes CASRQGMVGELFF.

The rearrangement uses TRBV30 and TRBJ2-3; D unresolved. The length of the CDR3 is 12 residues. Trimming left V 3 bases short and J 6 bases short, with 10 bases between. Per germline, CDR1 GTSNPN and CDR2 SVGIG (reference sequence). The CDR3 DNA sequence: TGTGCCTGGAGCCCCCACGGGGATACGCAGTATTTT. This translates into CAWSPHGDTQYF. The entire variable domain, with the rest obtained from reference TRBV30 and TRBJ2-3, is as follows: SQTIHQWPATLVQPVGSPLSLECTVEGTSNPNLYWYRQAAGRGLQLLFYSVGIGQISSEVPQNLSASRPQDRQFILSSKKLLLSDSGFYLCAWSPHGDTQYFGPGTRLTVL.

In its sample, this clone was seen a few times. The chain combines TRBV10-2 with TRBJ2-5, with D possibly being TRBD2 (5 bases). V was cut by 5 bases and J by 2 bases, with 9 bases left in between. The CDR3 has 13 amino acids. Germline V CDR1 and CDR2: WSHSY, SAAADI. The CDR3 nucleotides read TGCGCCAGCAGTTTCAGCGGACAAGAGACCCAGTACTTC. This translates into CASSFSGQETQYF.

The chain links TRBV7-2 to TRBJ1-4, with 8 bases aligning to TRBD1. CDR3 length: 16 amino acids. The J segment lost 8 bases and the V segment lost 0 bases, leaving 8 bases of the junction unmatched. Germline V gene sequence: CDR1 SGHTA, CDR2 FQGNSA. The CDR3 DNA reads TGTGCCAGCAGCTTAGCCCCGGACAGGGAAAGGGAAAAACTGTTTTTT. This codes for CASSLAPDREREKLFF. Looking up the rest from reference TRBV7-2 and TRBJ1-4 gives the full variable domain: GAGVSQSPSNKVTEKGKDVELRCDPISGHTALYWYRQSLGQGLEFLIYFQGNSAPDKSGLPSDRFSAERTGGSVSTLTIQRTQQEDSAVYLCASSLAPDREREKLFFGSGTQLSVL.

The chain recombines TRBV5-1 with TRBJ2-7; 10 nucleotides agree with TRBD1. The germline V gene encodes CDR1 SGHRS and CDR2 YFSETQ. The CDR3 extends over 14 amino acids. Trimming at V came to 4 bases and at J to 8 bases, leaving 9 bases not matched to a gene. CDR3 DNA: TGCGCCAGCAGCATGCGGGACAGGGGCTCCCAGCAGTACTTC. This sequence encodes CASSMRDRGSQQYF.

This clone was observed a handful of times. Other DNA sequences within the sample encode an identical CDR3. This sequence joins TRBV29-1 and TRBJ1-2; D is perhaps TRBD1 (5 bases). Germline V gives CDR1 SQVTM, CDR2 ANQGSEA. V was trimmed by 4 bases and J by 4 bases, leaving 7 bases between them. The CDR3 has 11 residues. The CDR3 sequence: CSVGQGYGYTF. The DNA for the CDR3 is TGCAGCGTTGGCCAGGGCTATGGCTACACCTTC.

The chain recombines TRBV5-6 with TRBJ2-1; 16 bases are a match to TRBD2. The germline gives CDR1 SGHDT, CDR2 YYEEEE. The CDR3 has 15 amino acids. With V trimmed by 3 bases and J by 10 bases, 4 bases remained unmatched. The CDR3 here is CASSYGTSGGAEQFF. CDR3 coding DNA: TGTGCCAGCAGCTACGGGACTAGCGGGGGGGCAGAGCAGTTCTTC.